This T cell receptor beta chain is drawn from a study of blood T cell repertoires in COVID-19. The overall study: Collection of acute and convalescent COVID-19 samples took place in the United States, Italy and Spain. In each case, the material was cDNA or gDNA derived from T cells, B-cell-depleted T cells, or PBMCs.

Patients from Seattle were sampled longitudinally, starting during active infection. Germline CDR1 SNHLY, CDR2 FYNNEI. The V segment lost 6 bases and the J segment 0 bases; nucleotides outside the gene matches: 6. The CDR3 sequence is 17 residues long. Original data processing: Reference gene primer amplification yielded estimated nucleated cell counts. This table comes from immunoSEQ multiplex PCR, and its TCRdb copy is limited to in-frame clones, with some not included. The V and J calls and the clone size are those of that table, but D and trimming were determined from the DNA. The sample lists around 160,000 clones, over 75% seen once, with 6.5% to 9.5% in the top ten. This clone was detected only a few times.

The TCR was taken from a woman between 55 and 75 years old with COVID-19, enrolled during active disease. The sample was peripheral blood. The chain joins TRBV2 to TRBJ1-5; TRBD1 matches 12 bases. CDR3 bases: TGTGCCAGCAGACGGGACAGGGGGCAATATAGCAATCAGCCCCAGCATTTT. It specifies CASRRDRGQYSNQPQHF.